Given below is one TCR beta chain in context. The antigen it recognizes is unknown. No much larger clone exists at a distance of one base, and base qualities are not known. The data stem from a study of identifying expanded T cells in peripheral blood (dated by TCRdb to between 2018 and 2020). A note on the overall study: Four technical replicates, made by sequencing separate aliquots from the same pool of genomic DNA, were compared pairwise. The study at large found these results: The authors expected that biological variance in healthy repertoires might rise further over much longer intervals, such as months to years. Across all healthy-donor time intervals, the beta-binomial model significantly lowered both the number of clones called differentially abundant and the false-positive rate. The binomial model flagged approximately 1.2 differentially abundant clones between technical replicates but 15 to 17 over two weeks and over 18 over roughly 4 weeks. Across all healthy donors, variance in clone template counts between roughly two-week samples was found to increase significantly with total template count.

TCRbeta CDR3 regions were profiled by bias-controlled multiplex PCR amplification of genomic DNA with the immunoSEQ Assay. Per the source publication's procedure: The absolute abundance of each unique TCRbeta CDR3 region was quantified after sequences were collapsed and filtered. Differential abundance was tested with a binomial (Fisher-equivalent) model and with a beta-binomial model adding time-dependent variance fitted from healthy donors. Clones with fewer than 5 combined templates were removed, and differential abundance was called for clones with a Benjamini-Hochberg FDR below 0.01. Beta-binomial variance was modeled as a function of total template count across the two samples using the form v = (b*log(k)+a)^2. What TCRdb holds here is the immuneACCESS table cut down to in-frame rearrangements. Part of the clones is not present; checked against another copy, under half of the missing clones reflect an unresolved V gene, and the others are unexplained. V and J calls plus clone size are reproduced from that table; the DNA served to infer D and trimming. This sample holds 100,000 or so clones; roughly nine tenths were observed only once. About 15% of the sample goes to the ten largest clones.

No immune events such as infections were documented for the healthy donors during the collection period. To calibrate time-dependent variance in a beta-binomial model of T-cell clone differential abundance, blood repertoires from healthy donors were used as a training cohort. The training cohort was composed of roughly 10 healthy donors, 3 female and 7 male. Donor ages ranged from 29 to 64 years, with an average of around 45 years. Whole blood from each healthy donor was obtained from a commercial supplier and was collected at three time points roughly 13 days apart. For immunosequencing, genomic DNA was extracted from whole blood that had not been sorted. The sequenced sample consisted of blood. This clonotype originated in a person aged 18-70 years in good health.

CDR3 loop: CASSNPGPSTDTQYF. Here is the DNA: TGTGCCAGCAGCAACCCGGGCCCTAGCACAGATACGCAGTATTTT. This chain joins TRBV11-2 to TRBJ2-3; a confident D gene designation cannot be given. The CDR3 measures 15 amino acids from cysteine to phenylalanine. Only CDR3 DNA is held: 45 bases, read in frame from base 1. CDR1 and CDR2, looked up from the germline V gene, are SGHAT and FQNNGV. Cut back by 5 bases and 0 bases, the V and J ends lie 12 bases apart.